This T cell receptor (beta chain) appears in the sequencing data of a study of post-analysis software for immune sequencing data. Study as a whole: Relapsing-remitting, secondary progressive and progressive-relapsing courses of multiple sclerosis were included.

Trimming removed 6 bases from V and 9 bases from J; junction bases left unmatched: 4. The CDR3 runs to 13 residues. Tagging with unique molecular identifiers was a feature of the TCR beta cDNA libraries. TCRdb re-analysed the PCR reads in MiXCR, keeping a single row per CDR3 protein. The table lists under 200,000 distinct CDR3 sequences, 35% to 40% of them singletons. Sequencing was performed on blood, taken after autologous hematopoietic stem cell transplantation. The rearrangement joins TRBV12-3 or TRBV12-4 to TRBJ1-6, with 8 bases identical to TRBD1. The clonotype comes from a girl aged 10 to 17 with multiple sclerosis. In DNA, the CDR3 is TGTGCCAGCAGGCAGGGGGCCGGTTCACCCCTCCACTTT. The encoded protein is CASRQGAGSPLHF.